A selection of T cell receptor beta chains follows, all from one sample in a study of vaccination and CD4 T cells after COVID-19. MiXCR, applied by TCRdb to the PCR reads, yields one record per CDR3 protein. In the table there are over 13,000 distinct CDR3 sequences, 20% to 25% of which are singletons. Their target antigens are unknown. The material sequenced was cultured CD4+ T cells from blood. These receptors were obtained from a human donor with COVID-19. Each CDR3 is given with its conserved first and last residue. A D gene is named only where the DNA matches it firmly. Expanded clones get a size class; other rows say once, few or many, or leave the size out.

D gene	J gene	V gene	clone size	CDR3 protein	CDR3 DNA
-	TRBJ2-5	TRBV6-5	-	CASSWGGATIETQYF	TGTGCCAGCAGTTGGGGGGGGGCGACAATAGAGACCCAGTACTTC
-	TRBJ1-1	TRBV6-1	few	CASSSSSVPEAFF	TGTGCCAGCAGCTCCAGCTCCGTCCCTGAAGCTTTCTTT
TRBD1	TRBJ2-3	TRBV7-6	few	CASIRDIPGQGSFGDTQYF	TGTGCCAGCATCCGGGACATACCGGGACAGGGGTCCTTCGGGGATACGCAGTATTTT
-	TRBJ2-7	TRBV20-1	-	CSARAGEGAGEQYF	TGCAGTGCTAGAGCCGGTGAGGGGGCGGGGGAGCAGTACTTC
TRBD1	TRBJ1-2	TRBV4-2	few	CASSQDDRGVYGYTF	TGTGCCAGCAGCCAAGATGACAGGGGGGTCTATGGCTACACCTTC
-	TRBJ2-7	TRBV6-1	few	CASRKDYEQYF	TGTGCCAGCAGAAAGGACTACGAGCAGTACTTC
-	TRBJ2-2	TRBV11-3	few	CASSPQTQNTGELFF	TGTGCCAGCAGCCCCCAGACACAGAACACCGGGGAGCTGTTTTTT
-	TRBJ2-7	TRBV27	-	CASGTRGLKVYEQYF	TGTGCCAGCGGGACGAGGGGTCTTAAAGTGTACGAGCAGTACTTC
-	TRBJ1-5	TRBV6-5	medium-sized	CASSYRTGQGNQPQHF	TGTGCCAGCAGTTACCGAACCGGGCAGGGGAATCAGCCCCAGCATTTT
-	TRBJ2-7	TRBV10-1	-	CASSEANEQYF	TGCGCCAGCAGTGAAGCTAACGAGCAGTACTTC
-	TRBJ2-7	TRBV6-1	-	CASSEASGDPSYEQYF	TGTGCCAGCAGTGAGGCCTCCGGGGACCCCTCCTACGAGCAGTACTTC
-	TRBJ1-1	TRBV20-1	medium-sized	CSARAAGRPGNTEAFF	TGCAGTGCTAGAGCTGCGGGAAGACCGGGGAACACTGAAGCTTTCTTT
-	TRBJ1-1	TRBV7-3	few	CASSVQENTEAFF	TGTGCCAGCAGCGTACAGGAGAACACTGAAGCTTTCTTT
TRBD1	TRBJ1-5	TRBV2	-	CASRDGTGYNQPQHF	TGTGCCAGCAGAGACGGGACAGGATACAATCAGCCCCAGCATTTT
TRBD1	TRBJ1-5	TRBV10-3	few	CAISEYRGNQPQHF	TGTGCCATCAGTGAGTACAGGGGAAATCAGCCCCAGCATTTT
-	TRBJ1-6	TRBV7-3	few	CASSLDRKNSPLHF	TGTGCCAGCAGCCTGGACAGAAAAAATTCACCCCTCCACTTT
-	TRBJ2-6	TRBV4-3	-	CASSPGENSGADVLTF	TGCGCCAGCAGCCCTGGGGAAAACTCTGGGGCCGACGTCCTGACTTTC
-	TRBJ1-4	TRBV11-2	few	CASSANRANNEKLFF	TGTGCCAGCAGCGCGAACAGGGCCAATAATGAAAAACTGTTTTTT
-	TRBJ1-2	TRBV6-5	once	CASGYGGRGGRGYGYTF	TGTGCCAGCGGTTACGGGGGCAGGGGCGGACGCGGCTATGGCTACACCTTC
-	TRBJ2-7	TRBV20-1	-	CSARGDYEQYF	TGCAGTGCTAGAGGGGACTACGAGCAGTACTTC
-	TRBJ1-1	TRBV18	-	CASSPQGNTEAFF	TGTGCCAGCTCACCACAAGGGAACACTGAAGCTTTCTTT
-	TRBJ2-5	TRBV24-1	-	CATSDSSVETQYF	TGTGCCACCAGTGATTCTAGCGTGGAGACCCAGTACTTC
-	TRBJ2-5	TRBV10-3	few	CAISDPGMTQYF	TGTGCCATCAGTGACCCGGGGATGACCCAGTACTTC
-	TRBJ2-5	TRBV27	-	CASARETQYF	TGTGCCAGCGCTCGGGAGACCCAGTACTTC
-	TRBJ2-5	TRBV7-2	-	CASSLKRVGIETQYF	TGTGCCAGCAGCTTAAAGAGGGTGGGGATTGAGACCCAGTACTTC
-	TRBJ2-7	TRBV27	few	CASRSGFTYEQYF	TGTGCCAGCAGATCAGGGTTTACCTACGAGCAGTACTTC
TRBD1	TRBJ2-6	TRBV2	few	CASSSLTGGTGANVLTF	TGTGCCAGCAGCTCGTTGACAGGGGGTACTGGGGCCAACGTCCTGACTTTC
-	TRBJ1-1	TRBV30	medium-sized	CAWSVRGAGTEAFF	TGTGCCTGGAGTGTGAGGGGGGCAGGAACTGAAGCTTTCTTT
TRBD1	TRBJ1-3	TRBV4-1	few	CASSQDRGTEANTIYF	TGCGCCAGCAGCCAAGATCGTGGGACAGAGGCAAACACCATATATTTT
-	TRBJ1-4	TRBV19	-	CASSIGNNEKLFF	TGTGCCAGTAGTATAGGGAATAATGAAAAACTGTTTTTT
-	TRBJ2-7	TRBV2	few	CASSRVSPAEQYF	TGTGCCAGCAGTAGGGTTTCCCCGGCCGAGCAGTACTTC
-	TRBJ1-2	TRBV2	-	CASSVGPNYGYTF	TGTGCCAGCAGTGTCGGGCCGAACTATGGCTACACCTTC
-	TRBJ1-1	TRBV6-5	-	CASSYSIPSWNTEAFF	TGTGCCAGCAGTTACTCGATACCCTCTTGGAACACTGAAGCTTTCTTT
TRBD2	TRBJ2-3	TRBV12-3/TRBV12-4	-	CASSLPSRLAGGHTDTQYF	TGTGCCAGCAGTTTACCTTCCCGTTTAGCGGGGGGCCATACAGATACGCAGTATTTT
-	TRBJ1-3	TRBV20-1	few	CSARGRGSGNTIYF	TGCAGTGCTAGGGGCAGGGGCTCTGGAAACACCATATATTTT
TRBD2	TRBJ2-7	TRBV5-1	-	CASSLALAGGRSYEQYF	TGCGCCAGCAGCTTGGCACTAGCGGGGGGCCGCTCCTACGAGCAGTACTTC
TRBD1	TRBJ1-1	TRBV19	few	CASSIPRGQSEAFF	TGTGCCAGTAGTATTCCCAGGGGGCAAAGTGAAGCTTTCTTT
TRBD1	TRBJ2-2	TRBV18	-	CASSQGQTTGELFF	TGTGCCAGCTCGCAGGGACAGACCACCGGGGAGCTGTTTTTT
-	TRBJ2-3	TRBV2	-	CASRDKGGSTDTQYF	TGTGCCAGCAGAGATAAGGGGGGGAGCACAGATACGCAGTATTTT
TRBD1	TRBJ2-2	TRBV2	-	CASTEGQGPGELFF	TGTGCCAGCACCGAGGGACAGGGGCCCGGGGAGCTGTTTTTT
TRBD1	TRBJ1-5	TRBV18	-	CASSPLPLTGGQPQHF	TGTGCCAGCTCACCCCTGCCCCTTACAGGGGGTCAGCCCCAGCATTTT
-	TRBJ1-2	TRBV14	-	CASSQGYYGYTF	TGTGCCAGCAGCCAGGGGTACTATGGCTACACCTTC
-	TRBJ2-1	TRBV11-3	-	CASTPPPVSNEQFF	TGTGCCAGCACCCCGCCCCCAGTCAGCAATGAGCAGTTCTTC
TRBD1	TRBJ1-2	TRBV2	medium-sized	CASSLGQGGDGYTF	TGTGCCAGCAGTCTCGGACAGGGAGGAGATGGCTACACCTTC
-	TRBJ2-3	TRBV9	-	CASSGWITDTQYF	TGTGCCAGCAGTGGGTGGATCACAGATACGCAGTATTTT
-	TRBJ2-2	TRBV5-1	-	CASSLEAGNTGELFF	TGCGCCAGCAGCTTGGAGGCGGGAAACACCGGGGAGCTGTTTTTT
TRBD1	TRBJ2-7	TRBV20-1	few	CSAMGQGAHKIEQYF	TGCAGTGCTATGGGACAGGGGGCGCATAAAATCGAGCAGTACTTC
-	TRBJ2-7	TRBV28	-	CASSRGPYEQYF	TGTGCCAGCTCGAGGGGACCCTACGAGCAGTACTTC
TRBD1	TRBJ2-7	TRBV5-1	-	CASSGTGTVNYEQYF	TGCGCCAGCAGCGGAACCGGGACAGTAAACTACGAGCAGTACTTC
TRBD1	TRBJ2-5	TRBV5-1	-	CASSSGQGNQETQYF	TGCGCCAGCAGCTCGGGACAGGGCAACCAAGAGACCCAGTACTTC
TRBD1	TRBJ1-1	TRBV5-4	-	CASRNEQGTFTEAFF	TGTGCCAGCAGGAACGAACAGGGGACCTTCACTGAAGCTTTCTTT
TRBD1	TRBJ1-4	TRBV7-2	-	CASTPQQGVEKLFF	TGTGCCAGCACGCCCCAACAGGGGGTCGAAAAACTGTTTTTT
-	TRBJ1-6	TRBV5-8	-	CASSRGQENSPLHF	TGTGCCAGCAGCCGGGGGCAGGAGAATTCACCCCTCCACTTT
TRBD1	TRBJ1-1	TRBV25-1	-	CASSEGQGLNTEAFF	TGTGCCAGCAGTGAGGGACAGGGGTTGAACACTGAAGCTTTCTTT
TRBD1	TRBJ1-6	TRBV12-3/TRBV12-4	-	CASSLVRGASYNSPLHF	TGTGCCAGCAGTTTAGTCAGGGGGGCTTCCTATAATTCACCCCTCCACTTT
-	TRBJ2-3	TRBV11-2	few	CASGPSVGADTQYF	TGTGCCAGCGGGCCCTCGGTCGGGGCAGATACGCAGTATTTT
-	TRBJ2-7	TRBV7-2	-	CASSSLRGEQYF	TGTGCCAGCAGCTCCCTACGGGGCGAGCAGTACTTC